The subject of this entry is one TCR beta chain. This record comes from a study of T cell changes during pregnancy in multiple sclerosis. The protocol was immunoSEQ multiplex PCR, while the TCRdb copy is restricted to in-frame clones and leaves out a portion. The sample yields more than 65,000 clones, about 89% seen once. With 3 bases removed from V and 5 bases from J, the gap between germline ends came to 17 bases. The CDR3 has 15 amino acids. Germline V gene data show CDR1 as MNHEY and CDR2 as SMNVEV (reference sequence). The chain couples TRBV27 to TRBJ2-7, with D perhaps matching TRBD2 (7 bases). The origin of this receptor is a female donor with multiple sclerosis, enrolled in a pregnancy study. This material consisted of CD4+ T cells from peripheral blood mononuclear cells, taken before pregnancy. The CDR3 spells CASSFLGGLIHEQYF. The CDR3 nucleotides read TGTGCCAGCAGTTTTTTGGGGGGGCTCATCCACGAGCAGTACTTC.